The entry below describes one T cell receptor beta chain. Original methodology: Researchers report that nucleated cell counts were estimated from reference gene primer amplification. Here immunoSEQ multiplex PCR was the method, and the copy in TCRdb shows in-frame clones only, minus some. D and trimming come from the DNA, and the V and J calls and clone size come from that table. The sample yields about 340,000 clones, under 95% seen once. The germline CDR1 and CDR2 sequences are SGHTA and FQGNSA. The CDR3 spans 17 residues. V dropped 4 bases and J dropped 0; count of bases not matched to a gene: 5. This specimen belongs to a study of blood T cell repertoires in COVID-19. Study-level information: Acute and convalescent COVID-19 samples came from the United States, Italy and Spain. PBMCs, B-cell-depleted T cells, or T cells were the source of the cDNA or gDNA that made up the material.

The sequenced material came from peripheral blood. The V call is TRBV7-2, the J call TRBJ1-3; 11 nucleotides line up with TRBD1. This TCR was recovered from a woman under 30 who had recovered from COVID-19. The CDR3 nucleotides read TGTGCCAGCAGCTCGGGACAGGGGGGGATCTCTGGAAACACCATATATTTT. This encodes CASSSGQGGISGNTIYF.